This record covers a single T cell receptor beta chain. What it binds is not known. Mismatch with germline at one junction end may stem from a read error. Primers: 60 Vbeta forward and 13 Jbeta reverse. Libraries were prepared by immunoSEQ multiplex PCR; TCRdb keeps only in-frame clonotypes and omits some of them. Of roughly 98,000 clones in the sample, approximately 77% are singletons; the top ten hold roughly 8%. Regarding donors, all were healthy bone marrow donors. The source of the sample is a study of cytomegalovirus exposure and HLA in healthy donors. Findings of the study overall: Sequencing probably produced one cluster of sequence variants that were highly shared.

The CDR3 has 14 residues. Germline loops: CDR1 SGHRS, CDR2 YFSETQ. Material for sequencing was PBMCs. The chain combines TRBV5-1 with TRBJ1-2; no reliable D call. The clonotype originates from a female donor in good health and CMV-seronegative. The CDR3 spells CASTLGDSNYGYTF. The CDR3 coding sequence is TGCGCCAGCACCTTGGGAGATTCTAACTATGGCTACACCTTC. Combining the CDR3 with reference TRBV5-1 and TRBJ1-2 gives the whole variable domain KAGVTQTPRYLIKTRGQQVTLSCSPISGHRSVSWYQQTPGQGLQFLFEYFSETQRNKGNFPGRFSGRQFSNSRSEMNVSTLELGDSALYLCASTLGDSNYGYTFGSGTRLTVV.